This T cell receptor beta chain was documented in a study of shared clonotypes between healthy human individuals. Background on the study: CD4 naive and CD4 memory each took three plates per donor, while CD8 naive took two and CD8 memory one.

The CDR3 totals 15 residues. The trim removed 4 bases at V and 3 bases at J, leaving 6 bases unmatched. The germline CDR1 and CDR2 sequences are SNHLY and FYNNEI. Naivety among CD8 cells was defined by CD45RO negativity and positive CCR7 selection, thereby excluding terminally differentiated effector memory CD45RA+ cells. Notes on the study in general: Clonotypes that were shared across four donors made up roughly 5% of naive CD4 clonotypes. Researchers found naive subsets generally carried larger estimated richness than memory subsets.

Genomic DNA of each subset was evenly split across several immunoSEQ plates. Method: immunoSEQ multiplex PCR; TCRdb's copy keeps in-frame clones and lacks some. The data hold roughly 2,000,000 clones, with about 95% observed a single time. Remarks on this clone: Its antigen remains unidentified.

The chain carries TRBV2 and TRBJ2-1; TRBD2 matches 7 bases. The receptor was derived from a man aged 18 to 30 in good health. Sequences were obtained from naive CD8+ T cells sorted from blood. Written as DNA, the CDR3 is TGTGCCAGCAGTGCCGGGCGGGAGATCTACAATGAGCAGTTCTTC. Its protein is CASSAGREIYNEQFF.